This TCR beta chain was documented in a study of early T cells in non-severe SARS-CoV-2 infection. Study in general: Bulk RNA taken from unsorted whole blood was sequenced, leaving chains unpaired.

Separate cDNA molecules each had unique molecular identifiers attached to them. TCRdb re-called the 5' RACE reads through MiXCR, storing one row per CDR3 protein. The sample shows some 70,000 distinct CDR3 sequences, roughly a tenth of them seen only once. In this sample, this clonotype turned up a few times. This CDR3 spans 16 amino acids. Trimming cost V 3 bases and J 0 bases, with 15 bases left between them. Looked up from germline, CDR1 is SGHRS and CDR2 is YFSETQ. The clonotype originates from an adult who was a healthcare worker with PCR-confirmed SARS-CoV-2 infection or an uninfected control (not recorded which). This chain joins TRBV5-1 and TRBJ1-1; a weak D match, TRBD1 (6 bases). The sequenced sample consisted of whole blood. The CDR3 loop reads CASSSRDTNMNTEAFF. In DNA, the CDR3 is TGCGCCAGCAGCTCTCGGGACACCAACATGAACACTGAAGCTTTCTTT. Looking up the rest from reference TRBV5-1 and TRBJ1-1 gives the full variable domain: KAGVTQTPRYLIKTRGQQVTLSCSPISGHRSVSWYQQTPGQGLQFLFEYFSETQRNKGNFPGRFSGRQFSNSRSEMNVSTLELGDSALYLCASSSRDTNMNTEAFFGQGTRLTVV.